The rows below give T cell receptor beta chains drawn from one sample of a study of T cell responses to AZD1222 COVID-19 vaccine. Data came from immunoSEQ multiplex PCR; TCRdb stores just in-frame clones and leaves some out. The sample lists some 99,000 clones; about 88% were seen once. The starting material was peripheral blood, obtained on day 0 of AZD1222 vaccination. These receptors were obtained from an adult in good health. The CDR3 runs from the conserved cysteine through the conserved F or W. The D gene is left open where the match is weak. Only some rows state a clone size, as once, few, many or a class for expanded clones.

J gene: TRBJ1-5
D gene: TRBD1
clone size: NA
V gene: TRBV3-1/TRBV3-2
CDR3 length: 15
CDR3 protein: CASSQDRLSNQPQHF
CDR3 DNA: TGTGCCAGCAGCCAGGACAGGCTCTCCAATCAGCCCCAGCATTTT

J gene: TRBJ1-1
D gene: NA
clone size: NA
V gene: TRBV3-1/TRBV3-2
CDR3 length: 14
CDR3 protein: CASSQSNRGTEAFF
CDR3 DNA: TGTGCCAGCAGCCAGTCAAACCGCGGCACTGAAGCTTTCTTT

J gene: TRBJ2-4
D gene: NA
clone size: NA
V gene: TRBV18
CDR3 length: 15
CDR3 protein: CASSPPAQLSNIQYF
CDR3 DNA: TGTGCCAGCTCACCACCGGCACAGTTATCAAACATTCAGTACTTC

J gene: TRBJ1-3
D gene: NA
clone size: NA
V gene: TRBV5-1
CDR3 length: 16
CDR3 protein: CASSFSPPGFGNTIYF
CDR3 DNA: TGCGCCAGCAGCTTTTCCCCCCCCGGGTTTGGAAACACCATATATTTT

J gene: TRBJ1-4
D gene: TRBD1
clone size: once
V gene: TRBV19
CDR3 length: 15
CDR3 protein: CASSIALPRGKKLFF
CDR3 DNA: TGTGCCAGTAGTATAGCCTTACCCAGGGGGAAAAAACTGTTTTTT

J gene: TRBJ1-3
D gene: TRBD1
clone size: NA
V gene: TRBV19
CDR3 length: 17
CDR3 protein: CASSPRLDRGLGNTIYF
CDR3 DNA: TGTGCCAGTAGTCCGCGCCTTGACAGGGGGCTTGGAAACACCATATATTTT

J gene: TRBJ1-5
D gene: TRBD1
clone size: NA
V gene: TRBV19
CDR3 length: 14
CDR3 protein: CASQTGDSNQPQHF
CDR3 DNA: TGTGCCAGTCAAACAGGGGATAGCAATCAGCCCCAGCATTTT

J gene: TRBJ1-2
D gene: NA
clone size: NA
V gene: TRBV7-8
CDR3 length: 12
CDR3 protein: CASSPRTDDYTF
CDR3 DNA: TGTGCCAGCAGCCCTCGGACAGATGACTACACCTTC

J gene: TRBJ2-3
D gene: NA
clone size: NA
V gene: TRBV6-5
CDR3 length: 13
CDR3 protein: CATFRGFTDTQYF
CDR3 DNA: TGTGCCACCTTTAGGGGATTCACAGATACGCAGTATTTT

J gene: TRBJ1-6
D gene: NA
clone size: NA
V gene: TRBV4-1
CDR3 length: 15
CDR3 protein: CASSQVSSGNSPLHF
CDR3 DNA: TGCGCCAGCAGCCAAGTGAGTTCAGGGAATTCACCCCTCCACTTT

J gene: TRBJ1-1
D gene: NA
clone size: NA
V gene: TRBV7-8
CDR3 length: 14
CDR3 protein: CASSFAWGGAEAFF
CDR3 DNA: TGTGCCAGCAGCTTCGCTTGGGGCGGGGCTGAAGCTTTCTTT

J gene: TRBJ1-1
D gene: TRBD1
clone size: NA
V gene: TRBV18
CDR3 length: 18
CDR3 protein: CASSPSGTVLGSSTEAFF
CDR3 DNA: TGTGCCAGCTCACCAAGTGGGACAGTCCTCGGGAGTAGCACTGAAGCTTTCTTT

J gene: TRBJ1-4
D gene: NA
clone size: NA
V gene: TRBV4-2
CDR3 length: 13
CDR3 protein: CASSQEGNIKLFF
CDR3 DNA: TGTGCCAGCAGCCAAGAGGGGAACATAAAACTATTTTTT

J gene: TRBJ1-1
D gene: TRBD1
clone size: NA
V gene: TRBV7-9
CDR3 length: 15
CDR3 protein: CASSLSDRGNTEAFF
CDR3 DNA: TGTGCCAGCAGCTTGAGCGACAGGGGGAACACTGAAGCTTTCTTT

J gene: TRBJ1-6
D gene: NA
clone size: NA
V gene: TRBV3-1/TRBV3-2
CDR3 length: 17
CDR3 protein: CASSQDMAGLTGSPLHF
CDR3 DNA: TGTGCCAGCAGCCAAGATATGGCAGGTCTAACAGGCTCACCCCTCCACTTT

J gene: TRBJ1-6
D gene: NA
clone size: NA
V gene: TRBV30
CDR3 length: 16
CDR3 protein: CAWRLDRSSYNSPLHF
CDR3 DNA: TGTGCCTGGAGACTGGACAGAAGCTCCTATAATTCACCCCTCCACTTT

J gene: TRBJ1-4
D gene: NA
clone size: few
V gene: TRBV15
CDR3 length: 14
CDR3 protein: CATSIRGINEKLFF
CDR3 DNA: TGTGCCACCAGCATCCGGGGGATTAATGAAAAACTGTTTTTT

J gene: TRBJ1-1
D gene: NA
clone size: once
V gene: TRBV7-2
CDR3 length: 14
CDR3 protein: CASSLEGVDTEAFF
CDR3 DNA: TGTGCCAGCAGCTTAGAGGGAGTTGATACTGAAGCTTTCTTT

J gene: TRBJ1-2
D gene: NA
clone size: once
V gene: TRBV9
CDR3 length: 11
CDR3 protein: CASRRGEGYTF
CDR3 DNA: TGTGCCAGCCGGAGGGGGGAAGGCTACACCTTC

J gene: TRBJ2-1
D gene: NA
clone size: NA
V gene: TRBV11-2
CDR3 length: 12
CDR3 protein: CASSLGPNEQFF
CDR3 DNA: TGTGCCAGCAGCCTCGGACCCAATGAGCAGTTCTTC

J gene: TRBJ1-1
D gene: NA
clone size: NA
V gene: TRBV18
CDR3 length: 12
CDR3 protein: CASSATGSEAFF
CDR3 DNA: TGTGCCAGCTCAGCTACAGGGTCTGAAGCTTTCTTT

J gene: TRBJ2-1
D gene: TRBD2
clone size: NA
V gene: TRBV2
CDR3 length: 14
CDR3 protein: CASTRWTSGNEQFF
CDR3 DNA: TGTGCCAGCACACGCTGGACTAGCGGAAATGAGCAGTTCTTC

J gene: TRBJ1-1
D gene: TRBD1
clone size: NA
V gene: TRBV5-1
CDR3 length: 14
CDR3 protein: CASSLTGGLSEAFF
CDR3 DNA: TGCGCCAGCAGCCTGACAGGGGGCCTGTCTGAAGCTTTCTTT

J gene: TRBJ1-2
D gene: NA
clone size: NA
V gene: TRBV29-1
CDR3 length: 15
CDR3 protein: CSVYPGTGRAYGYTF
CDR3 DNA: TGCAGCGTCTATCCAGGCACGGGTAGAGCCTATGGCTACACCTTC

J gene: TRBJ1-6
D gene: NA
clone size: NA
V gene: TRBV7-9
CDR3 length: 16
CDR3 protein: CASSSGGLGFNSPLHF
CDR3 DNA: TGTGCCAGCAGCTCTGGGGGATTGGGGTTTAATTCACCCCTCCACTTT

J gene: TRBJ2-2
D gene: NA
clone size: NA
V gene: TRBV6-2/TRBV6-3
CDR3 length: 11
CDR3 protein: CASSVTGELFF
CDR3 DNA: TGTGCCAGCAGCGTCACCGGGGAGCTGTTTTTT

J gene: TRBJ2-5
D gene: TRBD2
clone size: NA
V gene: TRBV5-1
CDR3 length: 16
CDR3 protein: CASSPGLAGLQETQYF
CDR3 DNA: TGCGCCAGCAGCCCAGGACTAGCGGGGTTACAAGAGACCCAGTACTTC

J gene: TRBJ1-1
D gene: NA
clone size: NA
V gene: TRBV7-3
CDR3 length: 14
CDR3 protein: CASSVTAMNTEAFF
CDR3 DNA: TGTGCCAGCAGCGTAACCGCTATGAACACTGAAGCTTTCTTT

J gene: TRBJ2-5
D gene: TRBD1
clone size: NA
V gene: TRBV2
CDR3 length: 13
CDR3 protein: CASSDRGHETQYF
CDR3 DNA: TGTGCCAGCAGTGACAGGGGGCATGAGACCCAGTACTTC

J gene: TRBJ2-3
D gene: TRBD1
clone size: once
V gene: TRBV28
CDR3 length: 16
CDR3 protein: CASSAPGQGHTDTQYF
CDR3 DNA: TGTGCCAGCAGTGCACCGGGACAGGGGCACACAGATACGCAGTATTTT

J gene: TRBJ1-2
D gene: NA
clone size: NA
V gene: TRBV27
CDR3 length: 12
CDR3 protein: CASSFRGGPAAF
CDR3 DNA: TGTGCCAGCAGTTTTCGGGGGGGGCCCGCGGCCTTC

J gene: TRBJ1-3
D gene: NA
clone size: NA
V gene: TRBV5-6
CDR3 length: 15
CDR3 protein: CASSLARGPGNTIYF
CDR3 DNA: TGTGCCAGCAGCTTGGCCCGTGGACCTGGAAACACCATATATTTT

J gene: TRBJ2-7
D gene: TRBD2
clone size: NA
V gene: TRBV11-2
CDR3 length: 11
CDR3 protein: CASSQAGVQYF
CDR3 DNA: TGTGCCAGCAGCCAGGCGGGGGTGCAGTACTTC

J gene: TRBJ1-5
D gene: NA
clone size: NA
V gene: TRBV28
CDR3 length: 14
CDR3 protein: CASSLKTGSQPQHF
CDR3 DNA: TGTGCCAGCAGTCTGAAGACCGGGAGCCAGCCCCAGCATTTT

J gene: TRBJ2-2
D gene: TRBD1
clone size: NA
V gene: TRBV30
CDR3 length: 15
CDR3 protein: CAWSLGDRNTGELFF
CDR3 DNA: TGTGCCTGGAGTTTGGGGGACAGGAACACCGGGGAGCTGTTTTTT

J gene: TRBJ1-5
D gene: NA
clone size: NA
V gene: TRBV23-1
CDR3 length: 16
CDR3 protein: CASSQVSMKSNQPQHF
CDR3 DNA: TGCGCCAGCAGTCAGGTCTCTATGAAGAGCAATCAGCCCCAGCATTTT